This TCR beta chain was identified in a study of CD8 T cells in Susac syndrome. Study results and limitations: Individuals included in the TCR sequencing and HLA analysis were acknowledged by the study to be relatively few in number.

To note about this clonotype: Its antigen remains unidentified.

Sequencing of TCR beta, carried out with a high-throughput approach, was applied to CD8+ and CD4+ T cells from the blood. Negative isolation yielded CD8+ and CD4+ T cells; FACS enriched TEMRA cells. About 0.45 to 1 ug RNA was reverse transcribed with random hexamers. An immunoSEQ multiplex PCR generated amplified TCR beta CDR3 products spanning 54 Vbeta and 13 Jbeta. One entry per CDR3 protein results from TCRdb running MiXCR on the immunoSEQ multiplex PCR reads. The sample includes 150,000 to 200,000 distinct CDR3 sequences, approximately 95% of them seen just once. The clonotype was recovered from a human donor with multiple sclerosis. Sequencing was performed on CD4+ T cells from PBMCs.

This CDR3 is CASSQDPSGRASNTGELFF. CDR3 DNA: TGCGCCAGCAGCCAAGATCCTAGCGGGAGGGCCTCGAACACCGGGGAGCTGTTTTTT. This chain links TRBV4-1 with TRBJ2-2, with TRBD2 matching over 12 bases. V shed 0 bases, J shed 0 bases, and the junction held 5 bases outside the gene matches. CDR1 is MGHRA and CDR2 is YSYEKL in the germline V gene. The CDR3 has 19 amino acids.